Following are 21 T cell receptor beta chains from one sample sequenced in a study of blood T cell repertoires in COVID-19. Profiled with immunoSEQ multiplex PCR; TCRdb holds only in-frame clones, not every one. The repertoire holds some 250,000 clones, with roughly nine tenths as singletons. The sequencing input was PBMCs or T cells enriched from blood (not recorded which). These receptors all come from a human donor in a cohort exposed to, infected with or recovered from COVID-19 (not recorded which). The donor label of this sample is uncertain.

The J gene is TRBJ2-3, the V gene TRBV5-1; TRBD1 is a possible D gene (6 bases). The CDR3 extends over 13 amino acids. The germline V and J ends were trimmed by 4 bases and 5 bases, with 11 bases remaining between them. Germline V CDR1 and CDR2: SGHRS, YFSETQ. The chain's CDR3 is CASSAGQRDTQYF. The CDR3 DNA sequence: TGCGCCAGCAGCGCTGGACAGAGAGATACGCAGTATTTT. The entire variable domain, with the rest obtained from reference TRBV5-1 and TRBJ2-3, is as follows: KAGVTQTPRYLIKTRGQQVTLSCSPISGHRSVSWYQQTPGQGLQFLFEYFSETQRNKGNFPGRFSGRQFSNSRSEMNVSTLELGDSALYLCASSAGQRDTQYFGPGTRLTVL.

J is TRBJ2-5 and V is TRBV9; 13 nucleotides match TRBD2. The J segment lost 2 bases and the V segment lost 4 bases, leaving 5 bases of the junction unmatched. CDR1 is SGDLS and CDR2 is YYNGEE in the germline V gene. The CDR3 runs to 16 residues. The DNA for the CDR3 is TGTGCCAGCAGCATCGGGACTAGCGGGGCGCAAGAGACCCAGTACTTC. This codes for CASSIGTSGAQETQYF.

The chain carries TRBV11-3 and TRBJ2-1, with TRBD1 identical over 7 bases. The CDR3 has 13 residues. V dropped 5 bases and J dropped 4; count of bases not matched to a gene: 2. Germline V lookup: CDR1 SGHNT, CDR2 YENEEA. CDR3 region: CASSTGVYNEQFF. The CDR3 DNA is TGTGCCAGCAGCACAGGGGTTTACAATGAGCAGTTCTTC.

The J gene is TRBJ1-2, the V gene TRBV7-8; 10 nucleotides agree with TRBD1. This CDR3 contains 15 residues. After removal of 3 bases from V and 5 bases from J, the junction contained 6 bases not matched to a gene. Germline V gene lookup returns CDR1 SGHVS and CDR2 FQNEAQ. CDR3 coding DNA: TGTGCCAGCAGCTTTGAATCGGACAGGGGGTATGGCTACACCTTC. Translated: CASSFESDRGYGYTF.

The gene calls are TRBV12-3 or TRBV12-4 and TRBJ2-7, with D tentatively TRBD2 (5 bases). The CDR3 loop spans 12 amino acids. V was shortened by 4 bases and J by 6 bases, with 10 bases between the two germline ends. DNA of the CDR3: TGTGCCAGCAGTTGGACTCATTTCGAGCAGTACTTC. Encoded protein: CASSWTHFEQYF.

V gene TRBV19 combines with J gene TRBJ1-1; D gene unclear. Between the trimmed V and J ends, which lost 3 bases and 6 bases, there was a span of 5 bases. Germline CDR1 reads LNHDA; CDR2 reads SQIVND (reference sequence). This CDR3 region has 11 residues. DNA for the CDR3: TGTGCCAGTAGTATTAGCTCTGAAGCTTTCTTT. As protein: CASSISSEAFF.

The chain links TRBV29-1 to TRBJ2-7; no firm D call. The ends were cut back, 6 bases at V and 0 bases at J, with 15 bases in the middle. This CDR3 contains 14 residues. CDR1 SQVTM and CDR2 ANQGSEA come from the germline V gene. The CDR3 loop is CSVRPAGSSYEQYF. The CDR3 DNA reads TGCAGCGTCCGCCCTGCTGGCAGCTCCTACGAGCAGTACTTC.

The rearrangement joins TRBV3-1 (or the pseudogene TRBV3-2) to TRBJ1-1; D gene ambiguous. The CDR3 is 15 amino acids. Germline V gene data show CDR1 as LGHDT and CDR2 as YNNKEL (reference sequence). Trimming cost V 0 bases and J 1 base, with 9 bases left between them. CDR3 in DNA: TGTGCCAGCAGCCAAGATAGAGGTTCGAACACTGAAGCTTTCTTT. Translated, it gives CASSQDRGSNTEAFF.

This clone was picked up one time. The chain recombines TRBV20-1 with TRBJ1-1, with 7 bases lining up with TRBD1. The V segment lost 6 bases and the J segment 11 bases; nucleotides outside the gene matches: 9. This CDR3 contains 11 residues. Germline V gene sequence: CDR1 DFQATT, CDR2 SNEGSKA (reference sequence). The CDR3 loop reads CSAKGTVTAFF. In DNA, the CDR3 is TGCAGTGCCAAAGGGACAGTAACCGCTTTCTTT.

This chain connects TRBV7-2 to TRBJ1-4; 8 bases align to TRBD1. Trimming cost V 4 bases and J 4 bases; bases outside gene matches: 5. In germline, CDR1 is SGHTA, CDR2 FQGNSA. CDR3 size: 15 residues. The CDR3 region has the DNA TGTGCCAGCAGCTCAGGGGGCGCGGGTAATGAAAAACTGTTTTTT. The encoded protein is CASSSGGAGNEKLFF.

The chain is built from TRBV6-5 and TRBJ1-2; 8 nucleotides line up with TRBD1. V gave up 9 bases and J gave up 6 bases; unmatched junction bases: 6. The CDR3 is 12 residues long. The germline gives CDR1 MNHEY, CDR2 SVGAGI. CDR3 protein: CASSRGPNGYTF. The CDR3 nucleotides read TGTGCCAGTTCCAGGGGGCCGAATGGCTACACCTTC.

The chain employs TRBV25-1 and TRBJ1-1; no clear D. The CDR3 runs to 14 residues. Trimming stripped 4 bases from V and 1 base from J, with 10 bases between. Germline loops: CDR1 MGHDK, CDR2 SYGVNS. The CDR3 DNA is TGTGCCAGCAGTGCCCACCACAGGAACACTGAAGCTTTCTTT. Amino acid sequence: CASSAHHRNTEAFF.

This chain links TRBV5-1 with TRBJ2-3, with 7 bases fitting TRBD1. The V gene end was trimmed by 0 bases and the J gene end by 4 bases; junction bases not matched to a gene: 8. Per the germline V gene, CDR1 is SGHRS and CDR2 is YFSETQ. CDR3 length equals 16 residues. The CDR3 spells CASSLALRQGSDTQYF. As DNA, the CDR3 is TGCGCCAGCAGCTTGGCCTTGAGACAGGGCTCAGATACGCAGTATTTT.

The chain uses TRBV3-1 (or the pseudogene TRBV3-2) and TRBJ1-3, with D perhaps matching TRBD1 (5 bases). CDR1 LGHDT and CDR2 YNNKEL come from the germline V gene (reference sequence). V lost 4 bases and J 3 bases, leaving 13 bases between the germline ends. This CDR3 has 15 amino acids. The CDR3 DNA reads as TGTGCCAGCAGCCCGGAAGGGGTCGATGGAAACACCATATATTTT. Encoded protein: CASSPEGVDGNTIYF.

Only one count was recorded for this clone. The rearrangement links TRBV12-3 or TRBV12-4 to TRBJ1-4; maybe TRBD1 (5 bases). The V end was cut by 6 bases, the J end by 10 bases, with 15 bases between. This CDR3 is built from 13 residues. The CDR3 loop is CASRRDGLGKLFF. Written as DNA, the CDR3 is TGTGCCAGCAGGCGGGACGGACTCGGAAAACTGTTTTTT.

The gene calls are TRBV2 and TRBJ1-1; 7 nucleotides align to TRBD1. The CDR3 sequence is 17 residues long. With 1 base clipped from V and 0 bases from J, the junction kept 8 bases outside the gene matches. Germline-derived CDR1 and CDR2 are SNHLY and FYNNEI. The CDR3 DNA reads TGTGCCAGCAGTGAAGTAGGGGGCGGGAAGGTGAACACTGAAGCTTTCTTT. Amino acids: CASSEVGGGKVNTEAFF.

V usage is TRBV30 and J usage is TRBJ1-2, with unresolved D. This CDR3 contains 13 residues. CDR1 and CDR2 from the germline V gene are GTSNPN and SVGIG (reference sequence). Deletions cut 2 bases from V and 4 bases from J, with 11 bases between. The CDR3 DNA reads as TGTGCCTGGAGTCTCGGGAGTTCCTATGGCTACACCTTC. This sequence encodes CAWSLGSSYGYTF.

The count of this clone is one. This sequence joins TRBV24-1 and TRBJ1-2, with 7 bases fitting TRBD1. This CDR3 is built from 14 residues. From germline, CDR1 is KGHDR and CDR2 SFDVKD. Trimming took 3 bases from V and 3 from J; bases not matched to a gene: 3. In DNA form, the CDR3 reads TGTGCCACCAGTGATCAAACAGGGGACTATGGCTACACCTTC. Its translation: CATSDQTGDYGYTF.

V and J are TRBV13 and TRBJ1-5, with 8 bases matching TRBD1. Germline lookup yields CDR1 PRHDT and CDR2 FYEKMQ (reference sequence). Trimming removed 5 bases from V and 6 bases from J; junction bases left unmatched: 6. The length of the CDR3 is 14 residues. DNA for the CDR3: TGTGCCAGCAGCGTCGGACAGGGACGTCAGCCCCAGCATTTT. Translation gives CASSVGQGRQPQHF.

The V call is TRBV19, the J call TRBJ2-3; TRBD2 matches 7 bases. CDR1 LNHDA and CDR2 SQIVND come from the germline V gene (reference sequence). V shed 3 bases and J 0 bases; nucleotides not matched to a gene: 3. The CDR3 consists of 15 residues. CDR3 in DNA: TGTGCCAGTAGTATGCTAGCGGCTAGCACAGATACGCAGTATTTT. Translation gives CASSMLAASTDTQYF.

The CDR3 nucleotides are TGTGCCAGCAGCCCTAGACAGGTCTATGGCTACACCTTC. This encodes CASSPRQVYGYTF. The chain combines TRBV12-3 or TRBV12-4 with TRBJ1-2, with D possibly matching TRBD1 (6 bases). CDR3 size: 13 residues. V lost 6 bases to trimming and J lost 4 bases, with 12 bases between them.